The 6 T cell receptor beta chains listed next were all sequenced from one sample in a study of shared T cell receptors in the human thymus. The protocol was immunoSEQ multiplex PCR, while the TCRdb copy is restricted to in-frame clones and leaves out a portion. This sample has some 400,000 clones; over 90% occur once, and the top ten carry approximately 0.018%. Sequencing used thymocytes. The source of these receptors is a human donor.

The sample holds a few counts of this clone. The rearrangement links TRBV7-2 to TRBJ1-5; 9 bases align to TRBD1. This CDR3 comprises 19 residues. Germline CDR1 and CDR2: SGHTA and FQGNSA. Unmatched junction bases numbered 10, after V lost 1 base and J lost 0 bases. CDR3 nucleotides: TGTGCCAGCAGCTTAGTCACAGGGGGCGAAGGCCGTAGCAATCAGCCCCAGCATTTT. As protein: CASSLVTGGEGRSNQPQHF. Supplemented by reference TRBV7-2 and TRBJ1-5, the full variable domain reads GAGVSQSPSNKVTEKGKDVELRCDPISGHTALYWYRQSLGQGLEFLIYFQGNSAPDKSGLPSDRFSAERTGGSVSTLTIQRTQQEDSAVYLCASSLVTGGEGRSNQPQHFGDGTRLSIL.

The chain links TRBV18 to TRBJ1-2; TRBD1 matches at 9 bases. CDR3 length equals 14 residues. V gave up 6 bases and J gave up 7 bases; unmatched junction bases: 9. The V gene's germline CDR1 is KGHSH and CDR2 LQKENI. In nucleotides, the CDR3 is TGTGCCAGCTCGGCCGGGACAGGGCAGGGTGGCTACACCTTC. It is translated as CASSAGTGQGGYTF. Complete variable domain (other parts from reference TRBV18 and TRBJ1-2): NAGVMQNPRHLVRRRGQEARLRCSPMKGHSHVYWYRQLPEEGLKFMVYLQKENIIDESGMPKERFSAEFPKEGPSILRIQQVVRGDSAAYFCASSAGTGQGGYTFGSGTRLTVV.

The CDR3 region is CASRWKQGTGGGELFF. In DNA, the CDR3 is TGTGCCAGCAGGTGGAAACAGGGAACGGGCGGCGGGGAGCTGTTTTTT. V is TRBV27 and J is TRBJ2-2, with D tentatively TRBD1 (6 bases). The germline CDR1 and CDR2 sequences are MNHEY and SMNVEV (reference sequence). The CDR3 runs to 16 residues. V lost 6 bases and J 7 bases, leaving 21 bases between the germline ends.

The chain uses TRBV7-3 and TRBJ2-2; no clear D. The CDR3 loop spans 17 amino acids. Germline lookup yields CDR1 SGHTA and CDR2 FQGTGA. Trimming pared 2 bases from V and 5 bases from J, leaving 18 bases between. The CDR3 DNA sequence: TGTGCCAGCAGCTTAGTTCCCCCAAGTCAAGGAACCGGGGAGCTGTTTTTT. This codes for CASSLVPPSQGTGELFF.

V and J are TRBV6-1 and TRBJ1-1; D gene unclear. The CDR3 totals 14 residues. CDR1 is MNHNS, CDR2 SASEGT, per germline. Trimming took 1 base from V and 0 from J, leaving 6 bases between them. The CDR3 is CASSEEGLNTEAFF. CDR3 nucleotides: TGTGCCAGCAGTGAAGAAGGTTTGAACACTGAAGCTTTCTTT.

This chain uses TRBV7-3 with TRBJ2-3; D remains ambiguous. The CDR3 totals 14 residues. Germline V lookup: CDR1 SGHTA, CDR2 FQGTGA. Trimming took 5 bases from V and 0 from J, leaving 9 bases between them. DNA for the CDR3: TGTGCCAGCAGCCCCCCGGACAGCACAGATACGCAGTATTTT. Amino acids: CASSPPDSTDTQYF.